Detailed here is one T cell receptor (beta chain). Its antigen remains unidentified. The source of the sample is a study of cytomegalovirus exposure and HLA in healthy donors. Study-level results: In vitro assays verified that three CMV-associated chains recognized CMV antigens specifically. Most observed TCR sequences were rare, whereas some public TCRs were detected in many donors.

The donors formed part of the roughly 110-subject validation cohort, distinct from the 666-subject first cohort. The protocol was immunoSEQ multiplex PCR, while the TCRdb copy is restricted to in-frame clones and leaves out a portion. The sample lists fewer than 200,000 clones; about 85% were seen once. Germline CDR1 and CDR2: MNHNY and SVGAGI (reference sequence). The CDR3 totals 15 residues. After removal of 6 bases from V and 4 bases from J, the junction contained 7 bases not matched to a gene. The source is a man between 18 and 35 years old in good health and CMV-seropositive. The sample was PBMCs. This chain joins TRBV6-6 and TRBJ2-5; 11 bases are shared with TRBD1. CDR3 sequence reads: CASRAGTGGRETQYF. Here the CDR3 DNA reads TGTGCCAGCAGGGCCGGGACAGGGGGTCGAGAGACCCAGTACTTC.